This T cell receptor (beta chain) was found in a study of breast tumors, draining lymph nodes, adjacent tissues. This clonotype was seen repeatedly, ten times or more. Breast cancer patients provided tissue from their axillary draining lymph nodes. A single record per CDR3 protein comes from TCRdb applying MiXCR to the multiplex PCR reads. The sample holds 100,000 or so distinct CDR3 sequences, about 20% seen once. The sequenced material came from axillary lymph node tissue. The TCR originated in a female donor with breast cancer. Some clones in this sample may be carry-over from other donors' samples.

CDR3 bases: TGCGCCAGCAGCCAAGCGGGGGCCTCCTACAATGAGCAGTTCTTC. It encodes CASSQAGASYNEQFF. V is TRBV4-1 and J is TRBJ2-1; D is tentatively TRBD1 or TRBD2 (6 bases each). In germline, CDR1 is MGHRA, CDR2 YSYEKL. V shed 1 base and J shed 0 bases, with 7 bases lying between them. This CDR3 has 15 amino acids.